Each of the 9 T cell receptor beta chains below was sequenced from the same sample in a study of blood T cell repertoires in COVID-19 (dated by TCRdb to 2018 to 2020). The receptor library was made with the immunoSEQ multiplex PCR assay. TCRdb holds this immuneACCESS table with in-frame rearrangements only. Some clones are missing; in checked studies, unresolved V genes explain under half, and the rest has no known cause. A total of about 13,000 clones appear in this sample, roughly 89% of them only once. The leading ten clones occupy under 25% of the sample. The sequencing sample was made of peripheral blood. These receptors originate from a human donor with active COVID-19. The donor label of this sample is uncertain.

The rearrangement joins TRBV2 to TRBJ1-3; tentative D call: TRBD1 (5 bases). Germline CDR1 and CDR2: SNHLY and FYNNEI. Trimming shortened V by 1 base and J by 4 bases, and 8 bases separated the two germline ends. The CDR3 totals 14 residues. CDR3 in DNA: TGTGCCAGCAGTGAAGGGCAGGGAGGAAACACCATATATTTT. Translation: CASSEGQGGNTIYF.

V usage is TRBV3-1 (or the pseudogene TRBV3-2) and J usage is TRBJ2-7, with D hard to call. The germline CDR1 and CDR2 sequences are LGHDT and YNNKEL (reference sequence). CDR3 length: 12 residues. The V end was cut by 5 bases, the J end by 0 bases, with 5 bases between. DNA for the CDR3: TGTGCCAGCAGCTCAGGCTCCTACGAGCAGTACTTC. It encodes CASSSGSYEQYF.

CDR3 DNA: TGTGCCAGCAGCTTAGCTAAAGGGGAAGGCTATGGCTACACCTTC. Translated: CASSLAKGEGYGYTF. The chain joins TRBV7-9 to TRBJ1-2, with D perhaps TRBD1 (5 bases). CDR1 is SEHNR, CDR2 FQNEAQ, per germline (reference sequence). Trimming removed 0 bases from V and 4 bases from J, with 12 bases in between. The CDR3 is 15 residues long.

The V gene is TRBV28, the J gene TRBJ2-7, with TRBD1 matching over 9 bases. This CDR3 spans 14 amino acids. Germline loops: CDR1 MDHEN, CDR2 SYDVKM. J gave up 7 bases and V 6 bases, and 10 bases lay outside the gene matches. CDR3 in amino acids: CASSLIGTGFEQYF. The CDR3 nucleotides are TGTGCCAGCAGCCTGATCGGGACAGGGTTTGAGCAGTACTTC.

CDR3 amino acids: CASSGLADYEQYF. DNA of the CDR3: TGTGCCAGCAGTGGACTAGCGGATTACGAGCAGTACTTC. This chain joins TRBV2 and TRBJ2-7; 9 bases are shared with TRBD2. CDR3 length: 13 amino acids. Germline V gene data show CDR1 as SNHLY and CDR2 as FYNNEI. V shed 4 bases and J 4 bases; nucleotides not matched to a gene: 2.

The chain couples TRBV10-3 to TRBJ1-4, with TRBD1 identical over 11 bases. There are 13 residues in the CDR3. Germline V gene sequence: CDR1 ENHRY, CDR2 SYGVKD. V dropped 6 bases and J dropped 7; count of bases not matched to a gene: 1. CDR3 bases: TGTGCCATCAGAGGGACAGGGGGTGAAAAACTGTTTTTT. It encodes CAIRGTGGEKLFF.

V gene TRBV12-3 or TRBV12-4 combines with J gene TRBJ2-2, with a tentative D call TRBD2 (6 bases). V shed 7 bases and J shed 5 bases, with 11 bases lying between them. This CDR3 has 13 amino acids. Here the CDR3 reads CASKWGRTGELFF. The CDR3 nucleotides are TGTGCCAGCAAATGGGGGAGGACCGGGGAGCTGTTTTTT.

The chain is built from TRBV12-3 or TRBV12-4 and TRBJ1-2; 8 bases map to TRBD1. The CDR3 extends over 13 amino acids. V shed 8 bases and J 7 bases; nucleotides not matched to a gene: 9. CDR3 loop: CASSTGAPSGYTF. CDR3 nucleotides: TGTGCCAGCTCGACAGGGGCCCCTTCTGGCTACACCTTC.

The chain is built from TRBV5-1 and TRBJ1-6, with D possibly TRBD1 on 5 matching bases. The germline V and J ends were trimmed by 0 bases and 7 bases, with 17 bases remaining between them. The germline CDR1 and CDR2 sequences are SGHRS and YFSETQ. CDR3 size: 17 residues. The CDR3, as DNA: TGCGCCAGCAGCTTGGGTCCAGGGCATGGCGCAAATTCACCCCTCCACTTT. Protein sequence: CASSLGPGHGANSPLHF. Looking up the rest from reference TRBV5-1 and TRBJ1-6 gives the full variable domain: KAGVTQTPRYLIKTRGQQVTLSCSPISGHRSVSWYQQTPGQGLQFLFEYFSETQRNKGNFPGRFSGRQFSNSRSEMNVSTLELGDSALYLCASSLGPGHGANSPLHFGNGTRLTVT.